This TCR beta chain stems from a study of CD8 T cells in ankylosing spondylitis listed by TCRdb under 2017. In terms of the full investigation: To find TCR variants linked to disease, the study profiled T cell receptor beta repertoires in ankylosing spondylitis patients and healthy donors. Samples of peripheral blood were taken, and for ankylosing spondylitis patients, synovial fluid was collected as well. The whole study cohort included under 140 healthy donors and 20 to 30 ankylosing spondylitis patients.

Sequencing was carried out with an Illumina HiSeq 2500. TCR beta libraries were prepared by quantitative 5'-RACE with molecular barcodes. In the original analysis: Disease-linked TCR variants were identified with a new computational method built on a probabilistic model of VDJ rearrangement. The public reads were run again by TCRdb, first through fastp at Q25 and then through MiXCR, and only productive beta chains were kept. Duplicate CDR3 protein sequences are folded into a single record with the most common DNA and genes. The V and J calls were not made by the authors but by TCRdb's processing. The table for this sample lists a few hundred thousand distinct CDR3 sequences; about 10% of them were counted only once. The ten largest account for under 8% of the sample. General conclusions and limits of the study: The disease-linked clones were reported as significantly enriched in matched synovial fluid samples from ankylosing spondylitis patients. The disease-linked clones had a CD8+ phenotype and were found at relatively low frequencies in peripheral blood. Blood from ankylosing spondylitis patients appeared to be characterized by a TCR beta motif made up of about 8 highly homologous amino acid variants. Some TCR beta motif variants had previously been reported in synovial fluid and blood of reactive arthritis patients, which suggested common disease-initiation mechanisms.

There are 16 amino acids in the CDR3, from cysteine to phenylalanine inclusive. Only the CDR3 DNA stays, 48 bases, in frame from base 1. A distance of 13 bases separates the germline ends of V and J, which lose 1 base and 1 base respectively. The germline V gene (reference sequence) supplies CDR1 SGHKS and CDR2 YYEKEE. For this clonotype: No antigen is known for it. The sample holds no much larger clone one base away, and base qualities are not on file.

The chain was built from TRBV5-5 and TRBJ2-3; D gene: possibly TRBD2, on 6 matching bases. The clonotype originates from a male donor with ankylosing spondylitis or in good health (not recorded which). The sequenced material came from blood, either unsorted or a sorted T cell fraction (not recorded which). The CDR3 has the sequence CASSLRIIAGTDTQYF. The nucleotide sequence reads TGTGCCAGCAGCTTGAGAATAATAGCGGGCACAGATACGCAGTATTTT. With the rest looked up from the reference TRBV5-5 and TRBJ2-3 genes rather than sequenced, the full variable domain is DAGVTQSPTHLIKTRGQQVTLRCSPISGHKSVSWYQQVLGQGPQFIFQYYEKEERGRGNFPDRFSARQFPNYSSELNVNALLLGDSALYLCASSLRIIAGTDTQYFGPGTRLTVL.